Listed here are 25 T cell receptor beta chains from one sample, sequenced in a study of OX40 agonist ivuxolimab in advanced cancers. Assay used: immunoSEQ multiplex PCR; TCRdb lists only in-frame clones, some missing. The table includes about 40,000 clones, approximately 79% detected once. Specimen: CD4+ or CD8+ T cells sorted from blood, collected in a trial of the OX40 agonist ivuxolimab. The receptors shown here come from an adult with an advanced solid tumor such as melanoma, head and neck, liver or kidney cancer.

This clone was observed a single time. The rearrangement uses TRBV7-2 and TRBJ1-1; no clear D. The germline CDR1 and CDR2 sequences are SGHTA and FQGNSA. The V end was cut by 7 bases, the J end by 0 bases, with 15 bases between. This CDR3 spans 15 amino acids. The CDR3 coding sequence is TGTGCCAGCATTACAAGCTCCTTCATGAACACTGAAGCTTTCTTT. It encodes CASITSSFMNTEAFF.

This clone was counted a few times. The chain carries TRBV2 and TRBJ1-1, with D unclear. Germline CDR1 is SNHLY and CDR2 is FYNNEI. The V end lost 3 bases, the J end lost 1 base, and 6 bases lay between the germline ends. The CDR3 totals 13 residues. Written as DNA, the CDR3 is TGTGCCAGCAGTGATCACGAGAACACTGAAGCTTTCTTT. This translates into CASSDHENTEAFF. The full variable domain, completed using reference TRBV2 and TRBJ1-1, is EPEVTQTPSHQVTQMGQEVILRCVPISNHLYFYWYRQILGQKVEFLVSFYNNEISEKSEIFDDQFSVERPDGSNFTLKIRSTKLEDSAMYFCASSDHENTEAFFGQGTRLTVV.

In its sample, this clone was seen once. The chain carries TRBV7-2 and TRBJ1-6; 8 bases match TRBD1. The V gene end was trimmed by 5 bases and the J gene end by 9 bases; junction bases not matched to a gene: 6. CDR3 length: 14 residues. Germline-derived CDR1 and CDR2 are SGHTA and FQGNSA. In DNA, the CDR3 is TGTGCCAGCAGCCCCCACAGGGGGGGTTCACCCCTCCACTTT. Translated, it gives CASSPHRGGSPLHF.

This rearrangement joins TRBV5-1 to TRBJ2-1, with TRBD2 matching 8 bases. Trimming took 5 bases from V and 6 from J; bases not matched to a gene: 4. The length of the CDR3 is 13 residues. Germline V CDR1 and CDR2: SGHRS, YFSETQ. This CDR3 reads CASRVSGGNEQFF. The DNA for the CDR3 is TGCGCCAGCAGAGTGAGCGGGGGCAATGAGCAGTTCTTC. Based on the CDR3 plus reference TRBV5-1 and TRBJ2-1, the full variable domain is KAGVTQTPRYLIKTRGQQVTLSCSPISGHRSVSWYQQTPGQGLQFLFEYFSETQRNKGNFPGRFSGRQFSNSRSEMNVSTLELGDSALYLCASRVSGGNEQFFGPGTRLTVL.

The genes are TRBV7-2 and TRBJ1-6; 9 bases are shared with TRBD1. Germline CDR1 is SGHTA and CDR2 is FQGNSA. The CDR3 runs 16 residues. V trimming: 3 bases; J trimming: 6 bases; junction bases outside the gene matches: 6. The CDR3 spells CASSFDTGQGNSPLHF. The CDR3 DNA follows: TGTGCCAGCAGCTTTGATACGGGACAGGGTAATTCACCCCTCCACTTT. Looking up the rest from reference TRBV7-2 and TRBJ1-6 gives the full variable domain: GAGVSQSPSNKVTEKGKDVELRCDPISGHTALYWYRQSLGQGLEFLIYFQGNSAPDKSGLPSDRFSAERTGGSVSTLTIQRTQQEDSAVYLCASSFDTGQGNSPLHFGNGTRLTVT.

V usage is TRBV10-3 and J usage is TRBJ2-7; 8 bases are shared with TRBD2. After removal of 6 bases from V and 4 bases from J, the junction contained 8 bases not matched to a gene. The CDR3 has 14 amino acids. The germline gives CDR1 ENHRY, CDR2 SYGVKD. The CDR3 DNA reads TGTGCCATCAGGCCGAGCGGGGGCCGATACGAGCAGTACTTC. Translated, it gives CAIRPSGGRYEQYF.

V and J are TRBV27 and TRBJ2-5; D not certain. The length of the CDR3 is 16 residues. V was cut by 9 bases and J by 2 bases, with 22 bases left in between. CDR1 is MNHEY, CDR2 SMNVEV, per germline (reference sequence). The CDR3 protein is CARIPYLRSPQETQYF. The CDR3 coding sequence is TGTGCCAGGATCCCCTATCTCAGGTCCCCACAAGAGACCCAGTACTTC.

The gene calls are TRBV6-5 and TRBJ2-3; no clear D. Germline V gene lookup returns CDR1 MNHEY and CDR2 SVGAGI. The CDR3 has 14 residues. V lost 2 bases to trimming and J lost 0 bases, with 6 bases between them. Here the CDR3 reads CASSYLYSTDTQYF. In nucleotides, the CDR3 is TGTGCCAGCAGTTACCTCTATAGCACAGATACGCAGTATTTT.

This clone was seen just once. This sequence joins TRBV11-2 and TRBJ2-3; 7 nucleotides match TRBD2. This CDR3 comprises 14 residues. The germline V gene encodes CDR1 SGHAT and CDR2 FQNNGV. V lost 4 bases and J lost 2; bases outside the gene matches: 3. Here the CDR3 reads CASSSAGPTDTQYF. The CDR3 DNA follows: TGTGCCAGCAGCTCAGCGGGACCCACAGATACGCAGTATTTT.

The rearrangement links TRBV7-2 to TRBJ1-1; 7 bases are a match to TRBD1. Germline trimming cut 6 bases from V and 4 bases from J; bases unmatched to any gene: 8. CDR3 size: 14 residues. Germline V gene data show CDR1 as SGHTA and CDR2 as FQGNSA. The CDR3 sequence: CASSGDRVSTEAFF. For the CDR3, the DNA is TGTGCCAGCAGTGGAGACAGGGTAAGCACTGAAGCTTTCTTT.

V usage is TRBV11-3 and J usage is TRBJ2-1; TRBD2 aligns across 8 bases. Looked up from germline, CDR1 is SGHNT and CDR2 is YENEEA. The CDR3 runs to 13 residues. V lost 3 bases, J lost 8 bases, and 3 bases stayed unmatched. CDR3: CASSLLAGDEQFF. In nucleotides, the CDR3 is TGTGCCAGCAGCTTGCTAGCGGGCGATGAGCAGTTCTTC.

The chain couples TRBV7-2 to TRBJ1-3; D is perhaps TRBD1 (5 bases). Per germline, CDR1 SGHTA and CDR2 FQGNSA. V was cut by 1 base and J by 0 bases, with 16 bases left in between. The CDR3 runs to 18 residues. CDR3 residues: CASSLGPAGPYSGNTIYF. CDR3 nucleotide sequence: TGTGCCAGCAGCTTAGGCCCGGCAGGGCCCTACTCTGGAAACACCATATATTTT.

The gene calls are TRBV27 and TRBJ2-1; 9 positions match TRBD1. Germline V lookup: CDR1 MNHEY, CDR2 SMNVEV (reference sequence). With 5 bases clipped from V and 9 bases from J, the junction kept 8 bases outside the gene matches. This CDR3 region has 14 residues. In DNA, the CDR3 is TGTGCCAGCAGTATACAGGGGGCACGAGGTGAGCAGTTCTTC. It translates to CASSIQGARGEQFF.

V and J are TRBV9 and TRBJ1-1; unclear D gene. The CDR3 is 15 amino acids. The V gene lost 3 bases and the J gene lost 1 base, with 13 bases spanning the gap. Germline V gene lookup returns CDR1 SGDLS and CDR2 YYNGEE. CDR3 loop: CASSAPPRSNTEAFF. The CDR3 DNA reads TGTGCCAGCAGCGCTCCCCCCCGGTCGAACACTGAAGCTTTCTTT.

This clone has only a few counts. V gene TRBV6-5 combines with J gene TRBJ1-6; unclear D gene. Germline CDR1 and CDR2: MNHEY and SVGAGI. V lost 6 bases and J lost 0, with 9 bases in between. The CDR3 totals 15 residues. Written as DNA, the CDR3 is TGTGCCAGCAGACAGATCAGCTCCTATAATTCACCCCTCCACTTT. This sequence encodes CASRQISSYNSPLHF.

V gene TRBV18 combines with J gene TRBJ2-1; 9 bases fit TRBD2. Germline-derived CDR1 and CDR2 are KGHSH and LQKENI. V shed 6 bases and J 7 bases; nucleotides not matched to a gene: 10. The CDR3 contains 15 residues. CDR3 region: CASSLSGGFGNEQFF. The CDR3 DNA sequence: TGTGCCAGCTCCCTCAGCGGGGGGTTCGGAAATGAGCAGTTCTTC.

The J gene is TRBJ1-5, the V gene TRBV7-9; 11 bases fit TRBD1. The ends lost 5 bases at V and 3 bases at J; junction bases unmatched: 3. Germline CDR1 is SEHNR and CDR2 is FQNEAQ (reference sequence). This CDR3 is 15 amino acids long. The DNA of the CDR3 is TGTGCCAGCAGCCGGGGACAGGGGGACAATCAGCCCCAGCATTTT. Its protein is CASSRGQGDNQPQHF. Variable domain in full (rest from reference TRBV7-9 and TRBJ1-5): DTGVSQNPRHKITKRGQNVTFRCDPISEHNRLYWYRQTLGQGPEFLTYFQNEAQLEKSRLLSDRFSAERPKGSFSTLEIQRTEQGDSAMYLCASSRGQGDNQPQHFGDGTRLSIL.

The rearrangement links TRBV7-9 to TRBJ2-1, with 7 bases that match TRBD2. The CDR3 contains 15 residues. With 2 bases clipped from V and 9 bases from J, the junction kept 10 bases outside the gene matches. Germline V lookup: CDR1 SEHNR, CDR2 FQNEAQ (reference sequence). The CDR3 loop is CASSLSLGGDLEQFF. CDR3 bases: TGTGCCAGCAGCTTATCCCTGGGGGGGGATCTTGAGCAGTTCTTC.

V is TRBV30 and J is TRBJ2-7; 9 bases align to TRBD1. The germline V gene encodes CDR1 GTSNPN and CDR2 SVGIG (reference sequence). V gave up 0 bases and J gave up 3 bases; unmatched junction bases: 0. The CDR3 covers 13 residues. Here the CDR3 DNA reads TGTGCCTGGAGTGTGGGACAGGGCTACGAGCAGTACTTC. Translating gives CAWSVGQGYEQYF.

J is TRBJ2-7 and V is TRBV7-6; maybe TRBD2 (5 bases). V shed 0 bases and J shed 3 bases, with 12 bases lying between them. The CDR3 has 15 residues. Germline-derived CDR1 and CDR2 are SGHVS and FNYEAQ. The CDR3 loop reads CASSLARGRGYEQYF. The CDR3 nucleotides read TGTGCCAGCAGCTTAGCGAGAGGGAGAGGCTACGAGCAGTACTTC.

V gene TRBV29-1 combines with J gene TRBJ1-2, with D perhaps matching TRBD1 (5 bases). Germline V lookup: CDR1 SQVTM, CDR2 ANQGSEA. V was clipped by 4 bases and J by 7 bases, with 10 bases between them. The length of the CDR3 is 11 residues. CDR3: CSVGTLGGYTF. For the CDR3, the DNA is TGCAGCGTTGGGACATTGGGTGGCTACACCTTC.

The chain couples TRBV7-2 to TRBJ2-7; no definite D call. This CDR3 is built from 12 residues. Germline V gene data show CDR1 as SGHTA and CDR2 as FQGNSA. Between the trimmed V and J ends, which lost 3 bases and 0 bases, there was a span of 3 bases. CDR3 region: CASSFLSYEQYF. The CDR3 region has the DNA TGTGCCAGCAGCTTCCTCTCCTACGAGCAGTACTTC.

A single count supports this clone. The chain employs TRBV5-8 and TRBJ2-1, with 9 positions matching TRBD2. Trimming cost V 2 bases and J 8 bases; bases outside gene matches: 8. CDR3 length equals 15 residues. Germline V gene sequence: CDR1 SGHTS, CDR2 YDEGEE. The CDR3 loop is CASSFRRGGRDEQFF. The CDR3 DNA reads as TGTGCCAGCAGCTTTAGGCGGGGGGGCCGAGATGAGCAGTTCTTC.

CDR3 in DNA: TGTGCCACCAGCAGAGATCCCCAGTTTTCTGGCAATGAGCAGTTCTTC. The encoded protein is CATSRDPQFSGNEQFF. The J gene is TRBJ2-1, the V gene TRBV15; D call uncertain. CDR1 and CDR2 (germline): LNHNV, YYDKDF (reference sequence). The CDR3 consists of 16 residues. The V gene lost 0 bases and the J gene lost 6 bases, with 15 bases spanning the gap.

This chain uses TRBV7-9 with TRBJ2-4; D is ambiguous. The CDR3 is 14 amino acids. Per germline, CDR1 SEHNR and CDR2 FQNEAQ (reference sequence). V was clipped by 1 base and J by 7 bases, with 11 bases between them. CDR3 in DNA: TGTGCCAGCAGCTTAGTTGGTCCCCAGAACATTCAGTACTTC. It is translated as CASSLVGPQNIQYF.